These 16 T cell receptor beta chains came from one sample sequenced in a study of blood T cell repertoires in COVID-19. Profiling relied on immunoSEQ multiplex PCR, and the TCRdb table lists in-frame clones only, not all of them. The table has 100,000 to 150,000 clones, 65% to 90% seen once. Sequencing was done on a sample of peripheral blood. Receptor source: a woman of 80 years or more with acute or convalescent COVID-19.

The chain recombines TRBV6-2 or TRBV6-3 with TRBJ1-4, with D possibly being TRBD1 (5 bases). Germline V gene sequence: CDR1 MNHEY, CDR2 SVGEGT. This CDR3 contains 17 residues. Trimming took off 5 bases at V and 0 bases at J, with 16 bases between the two ends. CDR3 nucleotides: TGTGCCAGCAGTGACAGACGGCTTACTGCAACTAATGAAAAACTGTTTTTT. The encoded protein is CASSDRRLTATNEKLFF.

The chain links TRBV7-2 to TRBJ1-5; a possible D gene is TRBD1 (5 bases). Per germline, CDR1 SGHTA and CDR2 FQGNSA. This CDR3 is built from 12 residues. The V end was cut by 4 bases, the J end by 9 bases, with 10 bases between. For the CDR3, the DNA is TGTGCCAGCAGCTCCGGGACTGCGCCCCAGCATTTT. Translating it yields CASSSGTAPQHF.

The V gene is TRBV2, the J gene TRBJ2-1, with 9 bases aligning to TRBD2. CDR1 is SNHLY, CDR2 FYNNEI, per germline. The V segment lost 4 bases and the J segment 10 bases; nucleotides outside the gene matches: 8. The CDR3 totals 14 residues. CDR3 DNA sequence: TGTGCCAGCAGTGGACTAGCGGAGGTCGACGAGCAGTTCTTC. Amino acid sequence: CASSGLAEVDEQFF. The whole variable domain, remainder taken from reference TRBV2 and TRBJ2-1, is EPEVTQTPSHQVTQMGQEVILRCVPISNHLYFYWYRQILGQKVEFLVSFYNNEISEKSEIFDDQFSVERPDGSNFTLKIRSTKLEDSAMYFCASSGLAEVDEQFFGPGTRLTVL.

The chain links TRBV10-3 to TRBJ1-1; TRBD1 matches 9 bases. The CDR3 contains 12 residues. The V segment lost 6 bases and the J segment 8 bases; nucleotides outside the gene matches: 4. CDR1 and CDR2 from the germline V gene are ENHRY and SYGVKD. Written as DNA, the CDR3 is TGTGCCATCAGGGGAGGGACAGGGGAAGCTTTCTTT. This sequence encodes CAIRGGTGEAFF.

The chain is built from TRBV19 and TRBJ1-5, with D perhaps TRBD1 (5 bases). Germline V gene sequence: CDR1 LNHDA, CDR2 SQIVND (reference sequence). The CDR3 covers 16 residues. V lost 4 bases, J lost 3 bases, and 16 bases lay in between. In DNA form, the CDR3 reads TGTGCCAGTAGTAGGGCCGAAGGGGTTTTCAATCAGCCCCAGCATTTT. It translates to CASSRAEGVFNQPQHF.

This clone has just a few counts. This chain joins TRBV6-5 and TRBJ1-6; 10 positions agree with TRBD1. In germline, CDR1 is MNHEY, CDR2 SVGAGI. Losses at the gene ends were 8 bases for V and 8 bases for J; bases not matched to a gene: 6. The CDR3 covers 14 residues. CDR3 DNA: TGTGCCAGCGGACAGGGGGTCGGGTATTCACCCCTCCACTTT. This encodes CASGQGVGYSPLHF.

The rearrangement joins TRBV7-2 to TRBJ1-6; TRBD1 agrees at 9 bases. Germline V gene lookup returns CDR1 SGHTA and CDR2 FQGNSA. With 1 base clipped from V and 7 bases from J, the junction kept 8 bases outside the gene matches. This CDR3 contains 17 residues. DNA of the CDR3: TGTGCCAGCAGCTTAGGCCGGGACAGGGCGAGCAATTCACCCCTCCACTTT. It specifies CASSLGRDRASNSPLHF.

The sample holds a few counts of this clone. V and J are TRBV27 and TRBJ1-2; D might be TRBD1 (6 bases). Trimming took 5 bases from V and 5 from J, leaving 12 bases between them. The V gene's germline CDR1 is MNHEY and CDR2 SMNVEV (reference sequence). This CDR3 is built from 13 residues. CDR3 sequence (DNA): TGTGCCAGCAGTCCAGGGGTCTTTTATGGCTACACCTTC. Its protein is CASSPGVFYGYTF.

The chain combines TRBV20-1 with TRBJ1-6, with D possibly TRBD1 on 5 matching bases. Trimming removed 3 bases from V and 14 bases from J, with 23 bases in between. There are 15 residues in the CDR3. Germline CDR1 is DFQATT and CDR2 is SNEGSKA (reference sequence). The CDR3 coding sequence is TGCAGTGCTAGTGCCCGGGCCACCCGCGGGGCGGCCCTCCACTTT. It specifies CSASARATRGAALHF.

This clone was picked up a small number of times. The rearrangement links TRBV6-1 to TRBJ1-1; D unclear. The CDR3 sequence is 15 residues long. In germline, CDR1 is MNHNS, CDR2 SASEGT. The ends were cut back, 3 bases at V and 2 bases at J, with 13 bases in the middle. The CDR3 sequence is CASSEMIAGNTEAFF. CDR3 nucleotide sequence: TGTGCCAGCAGTGAGATGATAGCCGGAAACACTGAAGCTTTCTTT.

This clone was seen only a few times. V gene TRBV5-1 combines with J gene TRBJ2-5; 12 bases map to TRBD2. The V gene end was trimmed by 4 bases and the J gene end by 4 bases; junction bases not matched to a gene: 14. Germline-derived CDR1 and CDR2 are SGHRS and YFSETQ. The length of the CDR3 is 18 residues. Here the CDR3 reads CASSLDASGGASSETQYF. The CDR3 DNA sequence: TGCGCCAGCAGCCTGGATGCTAGCGGGGGGGCGTCATCAGAGACCCAGTACTTC.

CDR3 residues: CASWTSGGANQETQYF. The CDR3 nucleotides are TGCGCCAGCTGGACTAGCGGGGGGGCAAACCAAGAGACCCAGTACTTC. This chain links TRBV5-1 with TRBJ2-5; TRBD2 matches 15 bases. In germline, CDR1 is SGHRS, CDR2 YFSETQ. Trimming at V came to 7 bases and at J to 0 bases, leaving 4 bases not matched to a gene. CDR3 length: 16 residues.

The chain carries TRBV29-1 and TRBJ1-4; D is undetermined. Germline loops: CDR1 SQVTM, CDR2 ANQGSEA. The CDR3 is made up of 16 amino acids. Trimming removed 0 bases from V and 4 bases from J, with 15 bases in between. As DNA, the CDR3 is TGCAGCGTTGAAGATCGAATCAGCGATAATAATGAAAAACTGTTTTTT. Protein product: CSVEDRISDNNEKLFF.

V usage is TRBV5-1 and J usage is TRBJ1-2; D gene ambiguous. Trimming took 1 base from V and 3 from J, leaving 7 bases between them. Germline lookup yields CDR1 SGHRS and CDR2 YFSETQ. The CDR3 runs to 13 residues. The CDR3 spells CASSLRGDYGYTF. CDR3 DNA: TGCGCCAGCAGCTTGCGGGGAGACTATGGCTACACCTTC. Full variable domain (remainder filled in from reference TRBV5-1 and TRBJ1-2): KAGVTQTPRYLIKTRGQQVTLSCSPISGHRSVSWYQQTPGQGLQFLFEYFSETQRNKGNFPGRFSGRQFSNSRSEMNVSTLELGDSALYLCASSLRGDYGYTFGSGTRLTVV.

The V call is TRBV7-9, the J call TRBJ1-2; D is ambiguous. Trimming stripped 4 bases from V and 1 base from J, with 4 bases between. Germline assignment: CDR1 SEHNR and CDR2 FQNEAQ (reference sequence). This CDR3 region has 12 residues. The CDR3 nucleotides read TGTGCCAGCAGCTCAATTAACTATGGCTACACCTTC. Its protein product is CASSSINYGYTF.

The rearrangement joins TRBV5-1 to TRBJ2-7; maybe TRBD2 (6 bases). The V end was cut by 5 bases, the J end by 4 bases, with 28 bases between. The CDR3 has 18 amino acids. Germline V gene sequence: CDR1 SGHRS, CDR2 YFSETQ. CDR3 in amino acids: CASREWGADGSLSYEQYV. CDR3 nucleotides: TGCGCCAGCAGGGAATGGGGCGCGGACGGGAGTTTATCTTACGAGCAGTACGTC.